This TCR beta chain was sequenced in a study of T cell responses to AZD1222 COVID-19 vaccine. Data came from immunoSEQ multiplex PCR; TCRdb stores just in-frame clones and leaves some out. The data hold over 85,000 clones, with about 95% observed a single time. Germline V CDR1 and CDR2: SGHVS, FQNEAQ. The ends were cut back, 0 bases at V and 12 bases at J, with 11 bases in the middle. There are 12 residues in the CDR3. V is TRBV7-8 and J is TRBJ1-2, with D tentatively TRBD1 (6 bases). Material: peripheral blood, obtained 28 days after the second AZD1222 dose. This TCR was recovered from an adult who received the AZD1222 COVID-19 vaccine. CDR3 sequence: CASSLATGRNTF. The CDR3 region has the DNA TGTGCCAGCAGCTTAGCGACAGGTCGGAACACCTTC.